This T cell receptor beta chain was recorded in a study of blood T cell repertoires in COVID-19. Study-wide context: Acute-phase and convalescent COVID-19 samples originated in the United States, Italy and Spain. The analysed material was cDNA or gDNA that came from T cells, B-cell-depleted T cells, or PBMCs.

Original processing methods: The assay estimated nucleated cells by amplifying reference gene primers. Profiled with immunoSEQ multiplex PCR; TCRdb holds only in-frame clones, not every one. That table gives V, J and clone size, and the DNA gave D and trimming. Among about 170,000 clones listed, around nine tenths were seen once. The CDR3 loop spans 13 amino acids. The V and J ends lost 4 bases and 0 bases respectively, with 7 bases between them. From germline, CDR1 is LGHNA and CDR2 YSLEER. This TCR was recovered from a man in his 70s with acute or convalescent COVID-19. The rearrangement uses TRBV4-3 and TRBJ2-7; no firm D call. Specimen: peripheral blood. This CDR3 reads CASSRALSYEQYF. CDR3 nucleotide sequence: TGCGCCAGCAGCCGGGCTCTCTCCTACGAGCAGTACTTC.